These T cell receptor beta chains were read from a single sample in a study of cytomegalovirus exposure and HLA in healthy donors. Here immunoSEQ multiplex PCR was the method, and the copy in TCRdb shows in-frame clones only, minus some. The data show 70,000 or so clones, 86% seen once. The sample consisted of PBMCs. All receptors derive from a woman between 25 and 40 years old in good health and CMV-seronegative. Each CDR3 is given with its conserved first and last residue. Fields, in order: CDR3 DNA, CDR3 protein, clone size, J gene, D gene, V gene. The D gene is left open where the match is weak. Only some rows state a clone size, as once, few, many or a class for expanded clones.

CDR3 DNA: TGTGCCAGCAGCGAGACAAACATGAACACTGAAGCTTTCTTT; CDR3 protein: CASSETNMNTEAFF; clone size: .; J gene: TRBJ1-1; D gene: .; V gene: TRBV9
CDR3 DNA: TGTGCCAGCCTCTGGGGACAGGTAGTAGATCGAGGCGAGCAGTACTTC; CDR3 protein: CASLWGQVVDRGEQYF; clone size: .; J gene: TRBJ2-7; D gene: TRBD1; V gene: TRBV25-1
CDR3 DNA: TGTGCCAGTAGTCTCAGGGGATCGGGGGAGCTGTTTTTT; CDR3 protein: CASSLRGSGELFF; clone size: .; J gene: TRBJ2-2; D gene: .; V gene: TRBV19
CDR3 DNA: TGTGCCAGCAGCTTAGACAGATTGCACAGTGGCAGGCAGTTCTTC; CDR3 protein: CASSLDRLHSGRQFF; clone size: .; J gene: TRBJ2-1; D gene: .; V gene: TRBV11-2
CDR3 DNA: TGTGCCAGCAGCTTACAAGGGACTGCCGGGAACACCATATATTTT; CDR3 protein: CASSLQGTAGNTIYF; clone size: .; J gene: TRBJ1-3; D gene: .; V gene: TRBV11-2
CDR3 DNA: TGTGCCAGTAGTATGGGGCAGGGCGTAAAGTCCTACGAGCAGTACTTC; CDR3 protein: CASSMGQGVKSYEQYF; clone size: .; J gene: TRBJ2-7; D gene: .; V gene: TRBV19
CDR3 DNA: TGTGCCAGTCGGGGGACAGTGGGCTATGACTATGGCTACACCTTC; CDR3 protein: CASRGTVGYDYGYTF; clone size: .; J gene: TRBJ1-2; D gene: TRBD1; V gene: TRBV19
CDR3 DNA: TGTGCCATCAGGGGGACTAGCGCTCCCTACGAGCAGTACTTC; CDR3 protein: CAIRGTSAPYEQYF; clone size: .; J gene: TRBJ2-7; D gene: TRBD2; V gene: TRBV10-3
CDR3 DNA: TGTGCCAGCAATAATGGCGGGATGGACACCGGGGAGCTGTTTTTT; CDR3 protein: CASNNGGMDTGELFF; clone size: .; J gene: TRBJ2-2; D gene: .; V gene: TRBV2
CDR3 DNA: TGTGCCAGCAGCTTAGGGGCGGGGCCCGGGGAGCTGTTTTTT; CDR3 protein: CASSLGAGPGELFF; clone size: .; J gene: TRBJ2-2; D gene: .; V gene: TRBV13
CDR3 DNA: TGTGCCAGCAGCTTAGGACAGTACGAGCAGTACTTC; CDR3 protein: CASSLGQYEQYF; clone size: few; J gene: TRBJ2-7; D gene: .; V gene: TRBV5-6
CDR3 DNA: TGCGCCAGCAGCTTGAGACAAACTCTCGCGGGCAATGAGCAGTTCTTC; CDR3 protein: CASSLRQTLAGNEQFF; clone size: .; J gene: TRBJ2-1; D gene: .; V gene: TRBV5-1
CDR3 DNA: TGTGCCAGCTCTTTGCGACAGGATAACAATGAGCAGTTCTTC; CDR3 protein: CASSLRQDNNEQFF; clone size: .; J gene: TRBJ2-1; D gene: .; V gene: TRBV18
CDR3 DNA: TGTGCCACAACCCCAGGTGGGTCCTACAATGAGCAGTTCTTC; CDR3 protein: CATTPGGSYNEQFF; clone size: .; J gene: TRBJ2-1; D gene: .; V gene: TRBV7-2
CDR3 DNA: TGTGCCAGCAGCTTAGATCCTGGGAGGGCAACTAATGAAAAACTGTTTTTT; CDR3 protein: CASSLDPGRATNEKLFF; clone size: once; J gene: TRBJ1-4; D gene: .; V gene: TRBV11-2
CDR3 DNA: TGTGCCAGCAGCCACAGCGGGAGAGAGCAGTATTTT; CDR3 protein: CASSHSGREQYF; clone size: once; J gene: TRBJ2-3; D gene: TRBD2; V gene: TRBV7-3
CDR3 DNA: TGCGCCAGCAGCTCACACAACAGGGGGAACCACGAGCAGTACTTC; CDR3 protein: CASSSHNRGNHEQYF; clone size: few; J gene: TRBJ2-7; D gene: TRBD1; V gene: TRBV5-1
CDR3 DNA: TGTGCCAGCAGCTTAGCACTCGGACACAATCAGCCCCAGCATTTT; CDR3 protein: CASSLALGHNQPQHF; clone size: .; J gene: TRBJ1-5; D gene: .; V gene: TRBV7-2
CDR3 DNA: TGTGCCAGCAAGGGACAGGACTCTGGAAACACCATATATTTT; CDR3 protein: CASKGQDSGNTIYF; clone size: .; J gene: TRBJ1-3; D gene: TRBD1; V gene: TRBV2
CDR3 DNA: TGTGCCAGCAGCTCGACAGGGGACACTGAAGCTTTCTTT; CDR3 protein: CASSSTGDTEAFF; clone size: .; J gene: TRBJ1-1; D gene: TRBD1; V gene: TRBV25-1
CDR3 DNA: TGTGCCAGCAGCTTAGTGCCCAGGTACCAAGAGACCCAGTACTTC; CDR3 protein: CASSLVPRYQETQYF; clone size: .; J gene: TRBJ2-5; D gene: .; V gene: TRBV7-9
CDR3 DNA: TGTGCCTGGAGTGCCTACTTCTCGGGGGACTCACCCCTCCACTTT; CDR3 protein: CAWSAYFSGDSPLHF; clone size: .; J gene: TRBJ1-6; D gene: .; V gene: TRBV30
CDR3 DNA: TGTGCCAGCAGCTTCCGAGGACAGGGGGGCGACTATGGCTACACCTTC; CDR3 protein: CASSFRGQGGDYGYTF; clone size: .; J gene: TRBJ1-2; D gene: TRBD1; V gene: TRBV13
CDR3 DNA: TGTGCCAGCAGCTTTGCGGGAGGTGATACGCAGTATTTT; CDR3 protein: CASSFAGGDTQYF; clone size: .; J gene: TRBJ2-3; D gene: TRBD2; V gene: TRBV11-2
CDR3 DNA: TGTGCCAGCAGCTGGGGGGGCGGGGAGCAGTACTTC; CDR3 protein: CASSWGGGEQYF; clone size: .; J gene: TRBJ2-7; D gene: .; V gene: TRBV7-2
CDR3 DNA: TGTGCCAGCAGCTTCAATACACAGAAGGAAAAACTGTTTTTT; CDR3 protein: CASSFNTQKEKLFF; clone size: once; J gene: TRBJ1-4; D gene: .; V gene: TRBV7-3
CDR3 DNA: TGTGCCAGCAGCCTACCACCCGGCCGAGGACTCTTTTTT; CDR3 protein: CASSLPPGRGLFF; clone size: .; J gene: TRBJ1-4; D gene: .; V gene: TRBV5-5
CDR3 DNA: TGTGCCAGCAGCGACAGGCCGAACACTGAAGCTTTCTTT; CDR3 protein: CASSDRPNTEAFF; clone size: few; J gene: TRBJ1-1; D gene: .; V gene: TRBV6-6
CDR3 DNA: TGTGCCAGCTCACCGACAGATAACACTGAAGCTTTCTTT; CDR3 protein: CASSPTDNTEAFF; clone size: .; J gene: TRBJ1-1; D gene: .; V gene: TRBV18
CDR3 DNA: TGCGCCAGCAGCTTGGGCGGGAGCGAAAACGAGCAGTACTTC; CDR3 protein: CASSLGGSENEQYF; clone size: .; J gene: TRBJ2-7; D gene: TRBD2; V gene: TRBV5-1
CDR3 DNA: TGTGCCAGCAGCTTGGGGGCCGGGACGGCCGAAGGGACTGAAGCTTTCTTT; CDR3 protein: CASSLGAGTAEGTEAFF; clone size: .; J gene: TRBJ1-1; D gene: .; V gene: TRBV7-8
CDR3 DNA: TGTGCCAGCAGTGAATCAGTTAGCAATCAGCCCCAGCATTTT; CDR3 protein: CASSESVSNQPQHF; clone size: .; J gene: TRBJ1-5; D gene: .; V gene: TRBV2
CDR3 DNA: TGTGCCAGCAGCTTGACAGCATTCTATGGCTACACCTTC; CDR3 protein: CASSLTAFYGYTF; clone size: .; J gene: TRBJ1-2; D gene: .; V gene: TRBV7-9
CDR3 DNA: TGTGCCAGTACCGTATTCACAGCAAATGGCTACACCTTC; CDR3 protein: CASTVFTANGYTF; clone size: .; J gene: TRBJ1-2; D gene: .; V gene: TRBV19
CDR3 DNA: TGCGCCAGCAGGAATTGGGGCGGGAGCGACGAGCAGTACTTC; CDR3 protein: CASRNWGGSDEQYF; clone size: .; J gene: TRBJ2-7; D gene: TRBD2; V gene: TRBV5-1
CDR3 DNA: TGTGCCAGCAGCTATACACAGACGGCTGACACTGAAGCTTTCTTT; CDR3 protein: CASSYTQTADTEAFF; clone size: .; J gene: TRBJ1-1; D gene: .; V gene: TRBV6-5
CDR3 DNA: TGTGCCACCAGCAGGCTGGACAGGGTGAACACTGAAGCTTTCTTT; CDR3 protein: CATSRLDRVNTEAFF; clone size: .; J gene: TRBJ1-1; D gene: TRBD1; V gene: TRBV15
CDR3 DNA: TGTGCCAGCTCACTAACGGGACAGGGGGCAGGCGAGCAGTACTTC; CDR3 protein: CASSLTGQGAGEQYF; clone size: .; J gene: TRBJ2-7; D gene: TRBD1; V gene: TRBV18
CDR3 DNA: TGTGCCAGCAGCACCGGACTAGCGGGAATGAGCACAGATACGCAGTATTTT; CDR3 protein: CASSTGLAGMSTDTQYF; clone size: .; J gene: TRBJ2-3; D gene: TRBD2; V gene: TRBV11-3
CDR3 DNA: TGTGCCAGCAGTTTTCAGGGGCCAGTGAACACTGAAGCTTTCTTT; CDR3 protein: CASSFQGPVNTEAFF; clone size: once; J gene: TRBJ1-1; D gene: .; V gene: TRBV28
CDR3 DNA: TGCGCCAGCAGCCCAGGGACTAGCGGGAGGACAGATACGCAGTATTTT; CDR3 protein: CASSPGTSGRTDTQYF; clone size: .; J gene: TRBJ2-3; D gene: TRBD2; V gene: TRBV5-1
CDR3 DNA: TGTGCCAGTACTAAGACAGGGACTGATACGCAGTATTTT; CDR3 protein: CASTKTGTDTQYF; clone size: .; J gene: TRBJ2-3; D gene: .; V gene: TRBV19
CDR3 DNA: TGTGCCAGCAGTGACTCGACTAGCGGGAGCAATGAGCAGTTCTTC; CDR3 protein: CASSDSTSGSNEQFF; clone size: few; J gene: TRBJ2-1; D gene: TRBD2; V gene: TRBV6-4
CDR3 DNA: TGCGCCAGCAGCTGGGACAGGGGCAATGAGCAGTTCTTC; CDR3 protein: CASSWDRGNEQFF; clone size: .; J gene: TRBJ2-1; D gene: TRBD1; V gene: TRBV5-1
CDR3 DNA: TGTGCCAGTATTACACGGCTTGGGACAGGGGCGATTTGGGCTTCTACTGAAGCTTTCTTT; CDR3 protein: CASITRLGTGAIWASTEAFF; clone size: .; J gene: TRBJ1-1; D gene: TRBD1; V gene: TRBV19
CDR3 DNA: TGTGCCAGCACCTCCCGGGACAGGGGCTACGAGCAGTACTTC; CDR3 protein: CASTSRDRGYEQYF; clone size: .; J gene: TRBJ2-7; D gene: TRBD1; V gene: TRBV27
CDR3 DNA: TGTGCCAGCAGTTTACTAGCGGGAGGGCTACTCAATGAGCAGTTCTTC; CDR3 protein: CASSLLAGGLLNEQFF; clone size: .; J gene: TRBJ2-1; D gene: TRBD2; V gene: TRBV28
CDR3 DNA: TGTGCCAGCACGGGCACTGAAGCTTTCTTT; CDR3 protein: CASTGTEAFF; clone size: few; J gene: TRBJ1-1; D gene: .; V gene: TRBV28
CDR3 DNA: TGTGCCAGCAGACAGGACCCTACCTACGAGCAGTACTTC; CDR3 protein: CASRQDPTYEQYF; clone size: .; J gene: TRBJ2-7; D gene: .; V gene: TRBV28
CDR3 DNA: TGTGCCAGCAGTGACACCGTGCCGGGACAACTCTATGGCTACACCTTC; CDR3 protein: CASSDTVPGQLYGYTF; clone size: once; J gene: TRBJ1-2; D gene: .; V gene: TRBV25-1
CDR3 DNA: TGTGCCAGCATGACAGGGATAGTCGGCTACGAGCAGTACTTC; CDR3 protein: CASMTGIVGYEQYF; clone size: .; J gene: TRBJ2-7; D gene: TRBD1; V gene: TRBV6-6
CDR3 DNA: TGTGCCAGCAGCGTAGACGACGTGGGAGCCCCGATCTACGAGCAGTACTTC; CDR3 protein: CASSVDDVGAPIYEQYF; clone size: .; J gene: TRBJ2-7; D gene: .; V gene: TRBV9
CDR3 DNA: TGCGCCAGCAGTGAGTCGAGGGTCACAGATACGCAGTATTTT; CDR3 protein: CASSESRVTDTQYF; clone size: .; J gene: TRBJ2-3; D gene: .; V gene: TRBV10-2
CDR3 DNA: TGTGCCAGCAGCCCACAGGGGTACGAGCAGTACTTC; CDR3 protein: CASSPQGYEQYF; clone size: .; J gene: TRBJ2-7; D gene: TRBD1; V gene: TRBV14